The TCR beta chain under discussion was sequenced for a study of CD8 T cells in Susac syndrome. Germline V gene sequence: CDR1 KGHSH, CDR2 LQKENI. The CDR3 is 15 residues long. Trimming removed 1 base from V and 0 bases from J, with 9 bases in between. Random hexamers were used to reverse transcribe the RNA input (about 0.5 to 1 ug). TCRdb recomputed calls from the immunoSEQ multiplex PCR reads with MiXCR, one row per CDR3 protein. Altogether roughly 200,000 distinct CDR3 sequences are present, approximately 95% being singletons, with the ten largest covering 0.15% to 0.2%. The source of this sequence is a human donor with multiple sclerosis. Sequencing input: CD8+ T cells from PBMCs. This sequence joins TRBV18 and TRBJ2-5, with D possibly being TRBD1 (6 bases). The CDR3 region is CASSPRTAYQETQYF. DNA for the CDR3: TGTGCCAGCTCACCACGGACAGCGTACCAAGAGACCCAGTACTTC. The variable domain in full, completed from reference TRBV18 and TRBJ2-5, reads NAGVMQNPRHLVRRRGQEARLRCSPMKGHSHVYWYRQLPEEGLKFMVYLQKENIIDESGMPKERFSAEFPKEGPSILRIQQVVRGDSAAYFCASSPRTAYQETQYFGPGTRLLVL.